Below are 4 T cell receptor beta chains sequenced from a single sample in a study of cytomegalovirus exposure and HLA in healthy donors. Repertoires were generated with immunoSEQ multiplex PCR, while TCRdb's copy carries only in-frame clones and drops some. There are hundreds of thousands of clones in the sample; over 75% occur only once, and approximately 0.88% lies in the top ten. The material sequenced was PBMCs. These receptor sequences come from a woman aged 18-29 years in good health and CMV-seronegative.

V is TRBV6-1 and J is TRBJ1-5; TRBD1 matches 9 bases. CDR3 length equals 15 residues. Germline CDR1 and CDR2: MNHNS and SASEGT. Unmatched junction bases numbered 4, after V lost 5 bases and J lost 2 bases. CDR3 in amino acids: CASSQTGGRNQPQHF. The DNA of the CDR3 is TGTGCCAGCAGTCAAACAGGGGGCCGCAATCAGCCCCAGCATTTT.

The V and J genes are TRBV19 and TRBJ2-1; 7 bases are shared with TRBD2. Trimming took 4 bases from V and 0 from J; bases not matched to a gene: 6. CDR1 is LNHDA and CDR2 is SQIVND in the germline V gene (reference sequence). The CDR3 loop spans 16 amino acids. The CDR3 region has the DNA TGTGCCAGTAGTAAGCCGGGACTACACTCCTACAATGAGCAGTTCTTC. Its protein product is CASSKPGLHSYNEQFF.

The chain is built from TRBV28 and TRBJ2-7, with TRBD2 identical over 10 bases. Losses at the gene ends were 2 bases for V and 6 bases for J; bases not matched to a gene: 4. There are 14 residues in the CDR3. Germline values: CDR1 MDHEN, CDR2 SYDVKM. The CDR3 DNA sequence: TGTGCCAGCAGTTTAAGCGGGAGGGCCGTCGAGCAGTACTTC. Encoded protein: CASSLSGRAVEQYF.

The chain joins TRBV4-1 to TRBJ1-1, with D unclear. The CDR3 is 15 amino acids. CDR1 is MGHRA, CDR2 YSYEKL, per germline. V lost 4 bases, J lost 1 base, and 13 bases lay in between. CDR3 in DNA: TGCGCCAGCAGCCCCCCCCCAGGCCAGAACACTGAAGCTTTCTTT. Translation gives CASSPPPGQNTEAFF.